This T cell receptor beta chain was captured in a study of spatial heterogeneity in lung cancer. Across the whole study: Donation came from about 72 patients with untreated early-stage non-small cell lung cancer.

One entry per CDR3 protein, called by TCRdb with MiXCR from the 5' RACE reads. The top ten clones hold around 17% of a sample with around 110,000 distinct CDR3 sequences, less than 15% of them seen once. The time point was: blood at routine non-recurrence follow-up after resection. Whole RNA, isolated from tumor, nontumor lung or frozen PBMC, was sequenced without prior sorting. This clonotype was recorded many times. CDR1 is SGHTA and CDR2 is FQGNSA in the germline V gene. The junction had 8 bases not matched to a gene; V was cut back by 4 bases and J by 11 bases. CDR3 length: 14 residues. The sequence was collected from a male donor with early-stage non-small cell lung cancer. The chain recombines TRBV7-2 with TRBJ2-4; 10 nucleotides align to TRBD2. This sample comprised PBMCs, obtained at follow-up. This CDR3 reads CASSSRTSGVFQYF. Here the CDR3 DNA reads TGTGCCAGCAGCTCCCGCACTAGCGGGGTCTTTCAGTACTTC.